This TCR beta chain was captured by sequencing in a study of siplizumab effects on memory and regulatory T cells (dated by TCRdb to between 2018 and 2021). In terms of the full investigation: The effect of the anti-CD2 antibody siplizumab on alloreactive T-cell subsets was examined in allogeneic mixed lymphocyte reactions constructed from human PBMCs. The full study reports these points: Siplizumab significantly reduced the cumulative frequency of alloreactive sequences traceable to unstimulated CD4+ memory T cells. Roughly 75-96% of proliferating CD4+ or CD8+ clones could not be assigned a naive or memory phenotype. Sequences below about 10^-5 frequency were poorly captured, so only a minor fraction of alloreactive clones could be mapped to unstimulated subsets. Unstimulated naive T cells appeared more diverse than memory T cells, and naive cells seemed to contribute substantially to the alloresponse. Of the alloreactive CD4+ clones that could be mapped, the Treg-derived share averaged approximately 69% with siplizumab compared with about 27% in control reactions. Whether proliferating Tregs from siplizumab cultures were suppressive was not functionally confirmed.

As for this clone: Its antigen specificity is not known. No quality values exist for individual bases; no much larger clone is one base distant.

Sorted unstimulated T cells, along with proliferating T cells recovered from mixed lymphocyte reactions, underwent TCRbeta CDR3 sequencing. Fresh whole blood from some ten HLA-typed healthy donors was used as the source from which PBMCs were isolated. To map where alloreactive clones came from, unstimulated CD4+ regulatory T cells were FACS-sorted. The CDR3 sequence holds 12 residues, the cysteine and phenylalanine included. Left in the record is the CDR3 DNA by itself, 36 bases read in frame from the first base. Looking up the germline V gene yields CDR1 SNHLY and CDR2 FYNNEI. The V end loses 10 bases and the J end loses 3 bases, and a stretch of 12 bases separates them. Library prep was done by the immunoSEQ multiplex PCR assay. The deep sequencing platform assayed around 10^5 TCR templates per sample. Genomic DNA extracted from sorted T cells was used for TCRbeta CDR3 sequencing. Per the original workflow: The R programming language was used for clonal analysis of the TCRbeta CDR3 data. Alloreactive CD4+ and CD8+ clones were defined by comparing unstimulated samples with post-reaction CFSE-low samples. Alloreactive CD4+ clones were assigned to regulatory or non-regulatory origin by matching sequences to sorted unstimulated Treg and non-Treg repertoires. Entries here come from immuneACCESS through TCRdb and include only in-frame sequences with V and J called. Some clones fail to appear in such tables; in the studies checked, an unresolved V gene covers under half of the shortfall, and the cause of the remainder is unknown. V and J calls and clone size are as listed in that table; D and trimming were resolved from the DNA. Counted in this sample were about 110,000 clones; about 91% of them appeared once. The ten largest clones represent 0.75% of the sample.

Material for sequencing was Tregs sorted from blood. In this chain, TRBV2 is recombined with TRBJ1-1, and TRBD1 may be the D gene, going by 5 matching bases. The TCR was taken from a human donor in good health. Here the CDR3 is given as CANGGDYTEAFF. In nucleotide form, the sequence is TGTGCCAACGGGGGGGATTACACTGAAGCTTTCTTT.